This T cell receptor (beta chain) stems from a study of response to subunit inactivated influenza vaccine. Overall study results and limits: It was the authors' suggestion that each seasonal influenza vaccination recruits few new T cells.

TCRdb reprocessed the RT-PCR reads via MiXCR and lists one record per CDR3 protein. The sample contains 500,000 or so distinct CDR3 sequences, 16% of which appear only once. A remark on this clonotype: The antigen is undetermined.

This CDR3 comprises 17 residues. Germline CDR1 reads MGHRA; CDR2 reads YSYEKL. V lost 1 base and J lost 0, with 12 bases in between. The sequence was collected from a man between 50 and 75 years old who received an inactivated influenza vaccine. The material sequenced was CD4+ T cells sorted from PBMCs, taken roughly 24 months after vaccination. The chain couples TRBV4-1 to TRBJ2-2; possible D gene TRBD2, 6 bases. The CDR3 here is CASSQAKGRPNTGELFF. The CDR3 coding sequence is TGCGCCAGCAGCCAAGCGAAAGGGAGGCCGAACACCGGGGAGCTGTTTTTT.